This TCR beta chain was captured in a study of OX40 agonist ivuxolimab in advanced cancers. Study at large: The study gave patients intravenous ivuxolimab at 0.01 to 10 mg/kg every 2 weeks. Findings and caveats of the study: Partial responders treated at 0.1-3.0 mg/kg exhibited clonal expansion among the lowest measured. The specificity for antigen of the expanded peripheral T cells was not determined.

Trimming shortened V by 5 bases and J by 9 bases, and 20 bases separated the two germline ends. The CDR3 is 14 amino acids. In germline, CDR1 is MNHEY, CDR2 SVGAGI. Clones were sequenced by immunoSEQ multiplex PCR, and TCRdb holds only the in-frame ones, with some missing. Among approximately 52,000 clones, over 80% were seen once, and the ten largest hold 3% to 4%. The study sampled blood at baseline, cycle 4 day 1, and cycle 7 day 1. A remark on this clone: The antigen remains unidentified.

The genes are TRBV6-5 and TRBJ2-7; D assignment may be TRBD1 or TRBD2 (5 bases each). The sequence was collected from an adult with an advanced solid tumor such as melanoma, head and neck, liver or kidney cancer. Sequencing was performed on CD4+ or CD8+ T cells sorted from blood, taken in a trial of the OX40 agonist ivuxolimab. CDR3: CASSRGSTLWVQYF. CDR3 coding DNA: TGTGCCAGCAGTCGGGGCTCAACGCTGTGGGTGCAGTACTTC.